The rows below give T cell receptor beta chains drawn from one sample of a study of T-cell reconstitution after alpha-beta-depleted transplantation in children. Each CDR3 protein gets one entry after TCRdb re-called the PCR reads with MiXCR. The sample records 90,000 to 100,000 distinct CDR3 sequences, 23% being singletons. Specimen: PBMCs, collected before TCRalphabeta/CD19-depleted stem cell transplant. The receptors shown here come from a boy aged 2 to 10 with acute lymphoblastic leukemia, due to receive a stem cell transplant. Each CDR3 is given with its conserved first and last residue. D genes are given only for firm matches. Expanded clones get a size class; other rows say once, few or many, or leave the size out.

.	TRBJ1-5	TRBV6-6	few	TGTGCCAGCACCAAGGACGGCAATCAGCCCCAGCATTTT	CASTKDGNQPQHF
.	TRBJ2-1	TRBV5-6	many	TGTGCCAGCAGCCGTATCCCGGGAGTCCAGAATGAGCAGTTCTTC	CASSRIPGVQNEQFF
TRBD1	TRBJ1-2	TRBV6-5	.	TGTGCCAGCAGTTACCGGACCCGTGGACAGGGACACAATGGCTACACCTTC	CASSYRTRGQGHNGYTF
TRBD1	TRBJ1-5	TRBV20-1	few	TGCAGTGCTCCTCGTGTGGGACAGCTGAGCAATCAGCCCCAGCATTTT	CSAPRVGQLSNQPQHF
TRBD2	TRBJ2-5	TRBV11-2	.	TGTGCCAGCAGCTTAGGGACTAGCGGTTACTTGGAGACCCAGTACTTC	CASSLGTSGYLETQYF
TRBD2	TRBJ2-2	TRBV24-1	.	TGTGCCACCAGTGATATAGCGGGAAGGGGGAACACCGGGGAGCTGTTTTTT	CATSDIAGRGNTGELFF
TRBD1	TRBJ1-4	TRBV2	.	TGTGCCAGCAGCCAGACAGGGGCGGAGAGTGAAAAACTGTTTTTT	CASSQTGAESEKLFF
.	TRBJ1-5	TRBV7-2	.	TGTGCCAGCAGCTCGGTCATCGGCGATCAGCCCCAGCATTTT	CASSSVIGDQPQHF
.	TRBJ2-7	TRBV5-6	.	TGTGCCAGCAGCATGCGGGCCCCCAACGTATACGAGCAGTACTTC	CASSMRAPNVYEQYF
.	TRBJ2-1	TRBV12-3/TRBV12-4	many	TGTGCCAGCAGGGCCGGGACTCGGCAGTTCTTC	CASRAGTRQFF
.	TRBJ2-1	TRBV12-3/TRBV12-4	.	TGTGCCAGCAGTTTAGCGACTAGTTTCTATGAGCAGTTCTTC	CASSLATSFYEQFF
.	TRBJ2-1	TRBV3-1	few	TGTGCCAGCAGCCTGGATGGGGAGCGGACTACCTACAATGAGCAGTTCTTC	CASSLDGERTTYNEQFF
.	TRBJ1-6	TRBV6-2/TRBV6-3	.	TGTGCCAGCAGTTACGCTGGGGTGGATAATTCACCCCTCCACTTT	CASSYAGVDNSPLHF
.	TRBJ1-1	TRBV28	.	TGTGCCAGCAGCCAGCCCGGCGCCACTGAAGCTTTCTTT	CASSQPGATEAFF
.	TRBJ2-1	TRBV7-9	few	TGTGCCAGCAGCTTGGTCCTGACCTCCTACAATGAGCAGTTCTTC	CASSLVLTSYNEQFF
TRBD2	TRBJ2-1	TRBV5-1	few	TGCGCCAGCAGCTACCAGACTAGCGGGAATTCCGGTGAGCAGTTCTTC	CASSYQTSGNSGEQFF
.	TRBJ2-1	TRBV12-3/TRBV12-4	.	TGTGCCAGCAGTCCGAGGCGGGAAGCCTTCAGGGAGCAGTTCTTC	CASSPRREAFREQFF
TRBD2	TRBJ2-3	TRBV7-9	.	TGTGCCAGCAGCCCCAGGGTAGCGGGACGCGCAGATACGCAGTATTTT	CASSPRVAGRADTQYF
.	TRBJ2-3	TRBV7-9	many	TGTGCCAGCAGTGTAAGCCCCCCCGGGTCAGATACGCAGTATTTT	CASSVSPPGSDTQYF
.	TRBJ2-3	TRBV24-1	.	TGTGCCACCAGTGATTTGGGAGGCGGAGGGTCCTTCGATACGCAGTATTTT	CATSDLGGGGSFDTQYF
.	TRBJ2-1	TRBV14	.	TGTGCCAGCAGCTTTAGCGGAGCTTACTACAATGAGCAGTTCTTC	CASSFSGAYYNEQFF
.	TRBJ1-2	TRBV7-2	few	TGTGCCAGCAGCCCGACCTCGAATTTTAACTATGGCTACACCTTC	CASSPTSNFNYGYTF
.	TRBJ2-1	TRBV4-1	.	TGCGCCAGCGGCCCCTATCTGGGAGAAGGAAATGAGCAGTTCTTC	CASGPYLGEGNEQFF
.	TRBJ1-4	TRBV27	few	TGTGCCAGCAGTCTACGCCGCGAAAATGAAAAACTGTTTTTT	CASSLRRENEKLFF
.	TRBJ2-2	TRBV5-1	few	TGCGCCACGAGGGGGGCGGACCCTCGGGGGGAGCTGTTTTTT	CATRGADPRGELFF
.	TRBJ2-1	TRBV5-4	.	TGTGCCAGCAGCTGGGCCCTCAGGAGTGAGGATGAGCAGTTCTTC	CASSWALRSEDEQFF
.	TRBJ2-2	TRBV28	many	TGTGCCAGCAGTCCCCTCTTCACCGGGGAGCTGTTTTTT	CASSPLFTGELFF
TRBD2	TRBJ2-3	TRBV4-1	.	TGCGCCAGCAGCAAGGGACTAGCGGGAAACACAGATACGCAGTATTTT	CASSKGLAGNTDTQYF
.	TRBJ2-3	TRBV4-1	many	TGCGCCAGCAGCCACTCTGGTGGAGGAAGCACAGATACGCAGTATTTT	CASSHSGGGSTDTQYF
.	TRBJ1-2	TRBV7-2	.	TGTGCCAGCAGCCCGACTTCTGGCTACACCTTC	CASSPTSGYTF
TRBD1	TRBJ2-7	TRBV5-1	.	TGCGCCAGCAGCTTGGAGAGGGGACAGGGGACCTACGAGCAGTACTTC	CASSLERGQGTYEQYF
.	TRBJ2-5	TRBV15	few	TGTGCCACCAGTAAACAAGGCGGAGGGTACCAAGAGACCCAGTACTTC	CATSKQGGGYQETQYF
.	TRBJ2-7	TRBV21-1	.	TGTGCCAGCAGCAAAGTCATACGTTACTACGAGCAGTACTTC	CASSKVIRYYEQYF
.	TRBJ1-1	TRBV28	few	TGTGCCAGCAGTACCCGACAGGCTGAAGCTTTCTTT	CASSTRQAEAFF
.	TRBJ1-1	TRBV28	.	TGTGCCAGCAGCTTAATTGGGCTGGAGGGAAGCACTGAAGCTTTCTTT	CASSLIGLEGSTEAFF
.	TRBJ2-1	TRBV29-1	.	TGCAGCGGTGACAAACTAGACAATGAGCAGTTCTTC	CSGDKLDNEQFF
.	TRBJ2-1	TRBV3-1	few	TGTGCCAGCAGCCAAAGCGGAGGGGCAAATGAGCAGTTCTTC	CASSQSGGANEQFF
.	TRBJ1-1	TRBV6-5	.	TGTGCCAGCAGTTTCGACTGGAACACTGAAGCTTTCTTT	CASSFDWNTEAFF
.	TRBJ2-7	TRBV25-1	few	TGTGCCAGCAGTGGCGCCGGGACCTACGAGCAGTACTTC	CASSGAGTYEQYF
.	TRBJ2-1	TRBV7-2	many	TGTGCCAGCACCCTGAGGATCGATGAGCAGTTCTTC	CASTLRIDEQFF
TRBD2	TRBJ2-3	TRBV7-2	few	TGTGCCAGCACCCTATCTAGCGGGAGCGCAGATACGCAGTATTTT	CASTLSSGSADTQYF
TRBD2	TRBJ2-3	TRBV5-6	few	TGTGCCAGCAGCTTACGGGAGGGAGATACGCAGTATTTT	CASSLREGDTQYF
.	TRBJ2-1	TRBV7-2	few	TGTGCCAGCAGCTTCGGGGGAGGAGGGTTATACAATGAGCAGTTCTTC	CASSFGGGGLYNEQFF
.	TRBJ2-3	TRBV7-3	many	TGTGCCAGCAGCCCCTTGGGGCAGAGCACAGATACGCAGTATTTT	CASSPLGQSTDTQYF
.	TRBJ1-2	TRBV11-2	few	TGTGCCAGCAGCTTAGGCGGACTCTATGGCTACACCTTC	CASSLGGLYGYTF
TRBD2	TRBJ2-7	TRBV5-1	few	TGCGCCAGCAGCTTGGACAGCGGGAAGAACGAGCAGTACTTC	CASSLDSGKNEQYF
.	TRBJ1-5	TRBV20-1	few	TGCAGTGCTACATACGGACAGAGGGGCCAGCCCCAGCATTTT	CSATYGQRGQPQHF
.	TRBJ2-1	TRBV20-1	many	TGCAGTGCTAGAGATCCGGCTAGCGCCTACAATGAGCAGTTCTTC	CSARDPASAYNEQFF
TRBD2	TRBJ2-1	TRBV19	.	TGTGCCAGTAGTAGAGCGGGAGGGCCTAAGGGTGAGCAGTTCTTC	CASSRAGGPKGEQFF